The following is a T cell receptor beta chain sequence with its context. What it binds is not known. Via MiXCR, TCRdb re-called the reads, giving one row per CDR3 protein. The table has approximately 74,000 distinct CDR3 sequences, 35% to 50% seen once. The entry originates in a study of T cell repertoires in cytomegalovirus infection. Study context: Both recently identified HLA-C-restricted and well-studied HLA-B-restricted CMV epitopes were used in the study. It can be stated that public TCR beta signatures indicated CMV infection as well as a matching HLA type. Findings and caveats of the study: HLA-C-restricted CMV-specific TCR beta clonotypes were dominant in the ex vivo response.

Germline V gene data show CDR1 as LGHNA and CDR2 as YNFKEQ. The CDR3 loop spans 15 amino acids. The ends were cut back, 4 bases at V and 0 bases at J, with 9 bases in the middle. The clonotype originates from a human donor in good health (CMV status not recorded). Some clones in this sample may be carry-over from other donors' samples. The chain is built from TRBV4-2 and TRBJ2-2; D not resolved. The source material was CD8+ T cells from cultured PBMCs, sampled from culture after CMV antigen stimulation. CDR3 region: CASSPKIANTGELFF. In DNA, the CDR3 is TGTGCCAGCAGCCCTAAGATAGCGAACACCGGGGAGCTGTTTTTT.